The present T cell receptor (beta chain) was sequenced within a study of blood T cells in healthy people across ages. The wider study: Template switching picked up about one barcoded beta molecule for each two T cells. Notes on the study in general: Underestimates were what the diversity estimates from one million T cells were considered to be.

The CDR3 covers 15 residues. The V gene end was trimmed by 2 bases and the J gene end by 2 bases; junction bases not matched to a gene: 3. Germline V gene sequence: CDR1 MNHEY, CDR2 SVGAGI. Points on this clonotype: Its antigen is as yet unknown.

All donors came from Russia, were Caucasian and healthy, and spanned ages roughly 6 to 95. At least 6 micrograms of total RNA were extracted per sample. With a J-beta primer mix and a sample-barcoded 5' primer, a second PCR ran about 7 to 11 cycles. TCRdb recomputed calls from the 5' RACE reads with MiXCR, one row per CDR3 protein. The sample has 730,000 or so distinct CDR3 sequences; more than 40% are singletons. The sequence came from a woman in her sixties in good health. The rearrangement links TRBV6-5 to TRBJ2-4, with 7 positions matching TRBD1. The specimen was blood. CDR3 loop: CASSYDRASKNIQYF. CDR3 coding DNA: TGTGCCAGCAGTTACGACAGGGCGTCCAAAAACATTCAGTACTTC.